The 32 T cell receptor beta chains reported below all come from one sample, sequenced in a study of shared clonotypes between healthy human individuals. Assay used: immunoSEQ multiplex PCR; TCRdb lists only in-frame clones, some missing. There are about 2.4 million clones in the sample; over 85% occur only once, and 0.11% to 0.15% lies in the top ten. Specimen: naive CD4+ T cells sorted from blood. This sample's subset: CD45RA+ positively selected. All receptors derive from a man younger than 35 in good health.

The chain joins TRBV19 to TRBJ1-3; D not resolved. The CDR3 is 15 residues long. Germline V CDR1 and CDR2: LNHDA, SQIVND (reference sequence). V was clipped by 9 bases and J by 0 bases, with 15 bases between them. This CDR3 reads CASTPQLLSGNTIYF. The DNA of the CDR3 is TGTGCCAGCACTCCGCAGCTACTCTCTGGAAACACCATATATTTT.

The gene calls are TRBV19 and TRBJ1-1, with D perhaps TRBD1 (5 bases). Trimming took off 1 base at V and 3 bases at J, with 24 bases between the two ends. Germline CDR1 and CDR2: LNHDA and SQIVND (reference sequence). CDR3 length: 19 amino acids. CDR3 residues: CASSIGGAAGYLGHTEAFF. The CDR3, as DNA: TGTGCCAGTAGTATAGGTGGGGCGGCCGGTTACCTGGGACACACTGAAGCTTTCTTT.

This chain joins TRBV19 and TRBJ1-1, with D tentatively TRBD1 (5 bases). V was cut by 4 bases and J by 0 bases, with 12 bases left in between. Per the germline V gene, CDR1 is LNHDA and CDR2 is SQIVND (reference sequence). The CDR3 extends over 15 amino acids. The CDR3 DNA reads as TGTGCCAGTAGTAGGGGCAGTACCATGAACACTGAAGCTTTCTTT. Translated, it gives CASSRGSTMNTEAFF.

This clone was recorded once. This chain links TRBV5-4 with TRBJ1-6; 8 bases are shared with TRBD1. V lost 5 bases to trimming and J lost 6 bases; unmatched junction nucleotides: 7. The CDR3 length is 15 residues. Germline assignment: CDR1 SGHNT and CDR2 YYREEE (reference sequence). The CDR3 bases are TGTGCCAGCAGGCTGGACAGGGCGAGTAATTCACCCCTCCACTTT. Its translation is CASRLDRASNSPLHF.

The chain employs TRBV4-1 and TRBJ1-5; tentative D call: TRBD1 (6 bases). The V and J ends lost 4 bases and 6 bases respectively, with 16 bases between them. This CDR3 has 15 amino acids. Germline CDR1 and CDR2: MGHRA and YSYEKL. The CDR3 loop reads CASSLIAGTPQPQHF. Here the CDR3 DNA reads TGCGCCAGCAGCCTCATCGCCGGGACACCTCAGCCCCAGCATTTT.

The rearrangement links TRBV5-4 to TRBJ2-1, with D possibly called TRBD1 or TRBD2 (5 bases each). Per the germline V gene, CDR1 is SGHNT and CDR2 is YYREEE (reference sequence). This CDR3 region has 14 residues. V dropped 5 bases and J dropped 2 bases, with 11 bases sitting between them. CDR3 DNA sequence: TGTGCCAGCAGTTCCCCGGGACCCTACAATGAGCAGTTCTTC. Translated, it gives CASSSPGPYNEQFF.

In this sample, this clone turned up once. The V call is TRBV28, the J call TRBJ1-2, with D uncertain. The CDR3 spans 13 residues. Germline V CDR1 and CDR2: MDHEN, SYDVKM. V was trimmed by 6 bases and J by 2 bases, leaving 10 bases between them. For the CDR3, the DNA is TGTGCCAGCAGCCCTCCACCAAACTATGGCTACACCTTC. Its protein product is CASSPPPNYGYTF.

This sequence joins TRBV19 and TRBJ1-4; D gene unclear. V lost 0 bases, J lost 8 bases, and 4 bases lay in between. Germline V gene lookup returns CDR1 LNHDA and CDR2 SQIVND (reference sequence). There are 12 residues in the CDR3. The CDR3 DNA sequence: TGTGCCAGTAGTATAGATACCGAAAAACTGTTTTTT. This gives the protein CASSIDTEKLFF.

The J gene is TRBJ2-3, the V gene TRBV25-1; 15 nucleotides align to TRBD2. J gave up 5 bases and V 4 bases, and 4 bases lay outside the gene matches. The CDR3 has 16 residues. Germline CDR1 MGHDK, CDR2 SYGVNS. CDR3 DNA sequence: TGTGCCAGCAGTGTGGGACTAGCGGGGGGCCTAGATACGCAGTATTTT. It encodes CASSVGLAGGLDTQYF.

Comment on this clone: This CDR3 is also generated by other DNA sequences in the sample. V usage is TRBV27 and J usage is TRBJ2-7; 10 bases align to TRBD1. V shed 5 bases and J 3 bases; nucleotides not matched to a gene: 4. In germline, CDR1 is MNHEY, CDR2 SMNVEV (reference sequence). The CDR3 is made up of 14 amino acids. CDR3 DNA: TGTGCCAGCAGTCCCAGGACAGGGGGCTACGAGCAGTACTTC. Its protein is CASSPRTGGYEQYF.

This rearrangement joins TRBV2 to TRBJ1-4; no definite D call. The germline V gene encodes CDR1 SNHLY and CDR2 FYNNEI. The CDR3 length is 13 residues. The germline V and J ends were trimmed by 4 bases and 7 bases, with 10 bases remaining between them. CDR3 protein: CASSVGEAEKLFF. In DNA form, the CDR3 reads TGTGCCAGCAGTGTTGGTGAGGCTGAAAAACTGTTTTTT.

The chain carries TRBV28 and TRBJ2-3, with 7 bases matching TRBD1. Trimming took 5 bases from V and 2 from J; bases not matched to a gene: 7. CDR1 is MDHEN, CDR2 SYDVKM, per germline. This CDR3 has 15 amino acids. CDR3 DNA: TGTGCCAGCAGTCAGCCGGGACAGTACACAGATACGCAGTATTTT. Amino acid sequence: CASSQPGQYTDTQYF. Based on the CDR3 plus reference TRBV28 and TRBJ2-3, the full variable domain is DVKVTQSSRYLVKRTGEKVFLECVQDMDHENMFWYRQDPGLGLRLIYFSYDVKMKEKGDIPEGYSVSREKKERFSLILESASTNQTSMYLCASSQPGQYTDTQYFGPGTRLTVL.

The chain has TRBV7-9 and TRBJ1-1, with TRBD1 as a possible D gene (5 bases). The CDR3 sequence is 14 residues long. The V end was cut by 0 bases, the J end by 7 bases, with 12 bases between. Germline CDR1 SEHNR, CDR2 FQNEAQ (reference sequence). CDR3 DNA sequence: TGTGCCAGCAGCTTAGCTCCGCAGGGCCGTGAAGCTTTCTTT. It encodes CASSLAPQGREAFF.

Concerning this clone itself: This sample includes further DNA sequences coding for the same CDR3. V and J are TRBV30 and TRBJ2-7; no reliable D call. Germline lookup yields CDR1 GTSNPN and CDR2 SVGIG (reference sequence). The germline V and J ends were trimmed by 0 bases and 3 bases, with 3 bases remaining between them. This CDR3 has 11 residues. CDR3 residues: CAWSVYYEQYF. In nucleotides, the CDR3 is TGTGCCTGGAGTGTTTACTACGAGCAGTACTTC.

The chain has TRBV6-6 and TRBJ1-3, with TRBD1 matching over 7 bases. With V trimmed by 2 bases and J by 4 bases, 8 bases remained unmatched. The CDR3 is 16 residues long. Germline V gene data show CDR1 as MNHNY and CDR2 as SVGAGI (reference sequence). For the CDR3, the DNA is TGTGCCAGCAGTTACCCCTCCGGGACAGAAGGAAACACCATATATTTT. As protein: CASSYPSGTEGNTIYF.

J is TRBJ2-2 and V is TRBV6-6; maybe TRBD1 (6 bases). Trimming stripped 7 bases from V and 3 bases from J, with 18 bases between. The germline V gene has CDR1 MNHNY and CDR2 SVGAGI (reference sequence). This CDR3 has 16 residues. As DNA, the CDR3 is TGTGCCAGCACCTTACAGGGCTGGGATTACACCGGGGAGCTGTTTTTT. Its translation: CASTLQGWDYTGELFF.

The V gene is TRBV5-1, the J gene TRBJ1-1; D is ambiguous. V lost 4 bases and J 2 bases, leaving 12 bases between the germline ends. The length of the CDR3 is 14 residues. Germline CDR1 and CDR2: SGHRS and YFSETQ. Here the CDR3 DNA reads TGCGCCAGCAGCGCCCTAGGTGAAAACACTGAAGCTTTCTTT. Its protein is CASSALGENTEAFF. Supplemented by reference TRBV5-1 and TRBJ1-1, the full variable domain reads KAGVTQTPRYLIKTRGQQVTLSCSPISGHRSVSWYQQTPGQGLQFLFEYFSETQRNKGNFPGRFSGRQFSNSRSEMNVSTLELGDSALYLCASSALGENTEAFFGQGTRLTVV.

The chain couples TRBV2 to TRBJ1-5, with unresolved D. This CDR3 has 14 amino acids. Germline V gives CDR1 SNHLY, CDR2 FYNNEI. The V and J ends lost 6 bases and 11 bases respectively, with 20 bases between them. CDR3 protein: CASSEPYNIGAQHF. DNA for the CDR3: TGTGCCAGCAGCGAACCCTATAATATTGGAGCCCAGCATTTT. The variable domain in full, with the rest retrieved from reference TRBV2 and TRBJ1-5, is EPEVTQTPSHQVTQMGQEVILRCVPISNHLYFYWYRQILGQKVEFLVSFYNNEISEKSEIFDDQFSVERPDGSNFTLKIRSTKLEDSAMYFCASSEPYNIGAQHFGDGTRLSIL.

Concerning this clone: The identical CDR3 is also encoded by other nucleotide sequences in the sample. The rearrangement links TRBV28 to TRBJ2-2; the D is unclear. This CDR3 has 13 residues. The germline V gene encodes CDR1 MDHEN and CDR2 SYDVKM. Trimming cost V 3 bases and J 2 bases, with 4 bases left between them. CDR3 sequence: CASSFLNTGELFF. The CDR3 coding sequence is TGTGCCAGCAGTTTCTTAAACACCGGGGAGCTGTTTTTT.

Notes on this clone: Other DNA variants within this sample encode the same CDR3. The CDR3 coding sequence is TGTGCCAGCAGCTTAGGAACAGCTAACTATGGCTACACCTTC. Amino acid sequence: CASSLGTANYGYTF. The chain carries TRBV7-9 and TRBJ1-2; no clear D. Germline CDR1 reads SEHNR; CDR2 reads FQNEAQ (reference sequence). The V end lost 1 base, the J end lost 0 bases, and 6 bases lay between the germline ends. CDR3 size: 14 residues. Full variable domain (remainder filled in from reference TRBV7-9 and TRBJ1-2): DTGVSQNPRHKITKRGQNVTFRCDPISEHNRLYWYRQTLGQGPEFLTYFQNEAQLEKSRLLSDRFSAERPKGSFSTLEIQRTEQGDSAMYLCASSLGTANYGYTFGSGTRLTVV.

CDR3 in amino acids: CASRGTRGEQYF. In nucleotides, the CDR3 is TGTGCCAGCAGGGGGACTAGGGGCGAGCAGTACTTC. J is TRBJ2-7 and V is TRBV6-5, with TRBD2 matching 8 bases. J gave up 6 bases and V 6 bases, and 4 bases lay outside the gene matches. CDR3 length: 12 amino acids. Per germline, CDR1 MNHEY and CDR2 SVGAGI.

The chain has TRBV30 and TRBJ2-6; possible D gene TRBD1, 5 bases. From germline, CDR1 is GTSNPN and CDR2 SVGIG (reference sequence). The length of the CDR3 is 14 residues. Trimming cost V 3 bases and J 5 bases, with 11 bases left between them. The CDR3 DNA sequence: TGTGCCTGGAGATCCCAGGGTAGGGCCAACGTCCTGACTTTC. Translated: CAWRSQGRANVLTF. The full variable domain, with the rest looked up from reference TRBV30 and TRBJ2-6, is SQTIHQWPATLVQPVGSPLSLECTVEGTSNPNLYWYRQAAGRGLQLLFYSVGIGQISSEVPQNLSASRPQDRQFILSSKKLLLSDSGFYLCAWRSQGRANVLTFGAGSRLTVL.

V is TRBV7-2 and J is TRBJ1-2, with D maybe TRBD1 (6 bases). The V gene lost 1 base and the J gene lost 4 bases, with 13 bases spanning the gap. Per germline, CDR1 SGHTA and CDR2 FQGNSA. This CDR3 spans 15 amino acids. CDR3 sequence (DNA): TGTGCCAGCAGCTTAGATTACGGACAGTTCTATGGCTACACCTTC. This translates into CASSLDYGQFYGYTF.

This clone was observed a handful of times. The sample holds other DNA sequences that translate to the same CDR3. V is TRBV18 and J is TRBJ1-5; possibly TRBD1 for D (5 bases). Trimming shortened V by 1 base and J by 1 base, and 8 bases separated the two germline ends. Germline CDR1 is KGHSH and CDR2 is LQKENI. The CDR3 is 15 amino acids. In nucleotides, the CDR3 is TGTGCCAGCTCACCACTGGGGGGGAGCAATCAGCCCCAGCATTTT. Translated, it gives CASSPLGGSNQPQHF.

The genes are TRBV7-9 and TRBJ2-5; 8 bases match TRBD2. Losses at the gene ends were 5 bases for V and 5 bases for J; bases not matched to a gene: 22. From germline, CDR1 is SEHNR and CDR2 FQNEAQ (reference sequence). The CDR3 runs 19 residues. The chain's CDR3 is CASSPRWSGRSSLTETQYF. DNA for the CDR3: TGTGCCAGCAGCCCGAGGTGGAGCGGGAGATCGTCACTGACGGAGACCCAGTACTTC.

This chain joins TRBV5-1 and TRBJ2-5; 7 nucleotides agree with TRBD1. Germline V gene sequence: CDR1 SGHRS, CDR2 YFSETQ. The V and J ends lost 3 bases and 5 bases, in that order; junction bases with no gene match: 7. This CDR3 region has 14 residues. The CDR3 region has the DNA TGCGCCAGCAGCTATGACAGGGTTCGGGAGACCCAGTACTTC. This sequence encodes CASSYDRVRETQYF.

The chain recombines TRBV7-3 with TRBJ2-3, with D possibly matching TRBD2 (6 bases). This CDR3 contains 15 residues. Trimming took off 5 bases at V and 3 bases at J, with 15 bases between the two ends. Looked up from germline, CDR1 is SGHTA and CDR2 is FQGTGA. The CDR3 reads CASSTTGLATDTQYF. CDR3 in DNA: TGTGCCAGCAGCACGACGGGGCTAGCGACAGATACGCAGTATTTT.

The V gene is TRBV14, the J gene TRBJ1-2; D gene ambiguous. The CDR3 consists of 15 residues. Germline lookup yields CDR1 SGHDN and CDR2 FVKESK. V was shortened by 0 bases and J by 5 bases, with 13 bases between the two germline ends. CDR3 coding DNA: TGTGCCAGCAGCCAAGACCTGGGAGCGGGGTATGGCTACACCTTC. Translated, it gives CASSQDLGAGYGYTF. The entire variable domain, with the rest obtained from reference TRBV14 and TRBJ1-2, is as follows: EAGVTQFPSHSVIEKGQTVTLRCDPISGHDNLYWYRRVMGKEIKFLLHFVKESKQDESGMPNNRFLAERTGGTYSTLKVQPAELEDSGVYFCASSQDLGAGYGYTFGSGTRLTVV.

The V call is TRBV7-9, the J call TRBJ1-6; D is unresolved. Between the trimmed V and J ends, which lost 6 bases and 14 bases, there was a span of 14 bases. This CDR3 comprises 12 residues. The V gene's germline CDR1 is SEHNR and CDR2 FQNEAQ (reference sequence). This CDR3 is CASRRPGLALHF. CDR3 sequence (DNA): TGTGCCAGCAGGAGGCCGGGGTTGGCCCTCCACTTT.

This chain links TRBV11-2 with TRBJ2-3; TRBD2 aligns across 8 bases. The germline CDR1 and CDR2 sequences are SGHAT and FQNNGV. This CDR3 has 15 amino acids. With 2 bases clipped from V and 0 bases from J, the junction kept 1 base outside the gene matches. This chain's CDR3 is CASSLPSGSTDTQYF. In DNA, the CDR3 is TGTGCCAGCAGCTTACCTAGCGGGAGCACAGATACGCAGTATTTT.

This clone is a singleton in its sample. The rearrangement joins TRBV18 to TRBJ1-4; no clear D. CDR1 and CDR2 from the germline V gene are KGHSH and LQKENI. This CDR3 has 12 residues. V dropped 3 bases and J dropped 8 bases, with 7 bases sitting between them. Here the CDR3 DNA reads TGTGCCAGCTCACCTGCCGAAGAAAAACTGTTTTTT. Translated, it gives CASSPAEEKLFF.

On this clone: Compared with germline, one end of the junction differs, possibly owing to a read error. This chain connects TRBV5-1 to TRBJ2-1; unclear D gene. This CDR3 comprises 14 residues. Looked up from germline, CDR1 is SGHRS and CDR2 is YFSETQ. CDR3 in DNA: TGCGCCAGCAGTTTGGTCAGCTCCTACAATGAGCAGTTCTTC. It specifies CASSLVSSYNEQFF. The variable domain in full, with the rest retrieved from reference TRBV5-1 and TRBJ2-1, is KAGVTQTPRYLIKTRGQQVTLSCSPISGHRSVSWYQQTPGQGLQFLFEYFSETQRNKGNFPGRFSGRQFSNSRSEMNVSTLELGDSALYLCASSLVSSYNEQFFGPGTRLTVL.